This T cell receptor (beta chain) was recorded in a study of blood T cell repertoires in COVID-19. The CDR3 spans 16 residues. Germline-derived CDR1 and CDR2 are KGHDR and SFDVKD. J gave up 0 bases and V 3 bases, and 2 bases lay outside the gene matches. Measured with immunoSEQ multiplex PCR; TCRdb has only the in-frame clones, and not every one. Of tens of thousands of clones listed, about 88% are singletons. Sequenced material: peripheral blood. This sequence originates from a woman aged 80 or over with acute or convalescent COVID-19. The rearrangement uses TRBV24-1 and TRBJ2-5; 11 nucleotides line up with TRBD2. The CDR3: CATSDTSGGDQETQYF. The CDR3 DNA reads as TGTGCCACCAGTGATACTAGCGGGGGAGACCAAGAGACCCAGTACTTC.